This T cell receptor beta chain stems from a study of shared clonotypes between healthy human individuals (dated by TCRdb to 2020 to 2021). General notes on the study: The cohort comprised two women and three men aged 18 to 49 years. For each donor, CD4 naive and CD4 memory were each given three plates, CD8 naive was given two plates, and CD8 memory was given one plate. Blood TCR repertoires of a handful of healthy adults were deeply sequenced to estimate repertoire size and the extent of clonotype sharing between individuals. To increase sequencing depth and limit assay-specific biases, different laboratories used diverse techniques to prepare libraries and sequence TCR repertoires. Per donor, leukapheresis produced somewhere between about 0.8 and 9 billion PBMCs.

Taken from the germline V gene, the CDR1 and CDR2 loops are SGHTA and FQGTGA. V is pared back by 2 bases and J by 3 bases, with 16 bases lying between the germline termini. Measured from the cysteine to the phenylalanine, the CDR3 is 16 residues long. Of all the DNA, just the CDR3 is kept, 48 bases in frame from base 1. Healthy HIV-negative adults with no recently reported acute infections or vaccinations were included as donors. Only Caucasian adults living in Nashville, Tennessee, USA were represented among the donors. CD4+ T cells were enriched by magnetic negative selection, after which naive cells were positively selected on CD45RA and the negative fraction was taken as the memory subset. After blood collection by leukapheresis, PBMCs were isolated using Ficoll-Histopaque density gradient centrifugation and then cryopreserved in the vapor phase of liquid nitrogen. Purity and quantity of every magnetically sorted T cell population were checked by analytical flow cytometry. Genomic DNA was isolated from each sorted fraction and quantified by UV absorbance on a Nanodrop 2000c.

Comment on this clone: Its antigen remains unidentified. No base quality values were provided; no much bigger clone lies one nucleotide off.

Using the deep immunoSEQ assay, multiplex PCR amplified TCR CDR3 regions from genomic DNA. For each cell subset, the extracted genomic DNA was distributed evenly across all wells of several immunoSEQ 96-well plates, and each plate served as one replicate. For sorted subsets, each replicate PCR was loaded with about 0.2 ug genomic DNA, equivalent to roughly 30,000 T cell genomes. The purified libraries were quantified using a Qubit 3.0 fluorometer, sized with a Bioanalyzer 2100, and then quantified again using the KAPA Library Quantification kit. Every immunoSEQ 96-well plate was sequenced on a dedicated single-read 150-cycle Illumina NextSeq 550 flow cell. The study's processing was this. The immunoSEQ output contained only junctional sequences without quality scores, so filtering could not match that applied to full-length reads. Sequences were annotated with PyIR, a Python wrapper for IgBLAST v1.9, and V/J genes and CDR3 were assigned using IMGT germline references. Reads were filtered out if the reads had weak V/J assignments (E-value above 1e-6), no CDR3, stop codons, out-of-frame junctions, or ambiguous translated residues. V3J clonotypes were defined as sequences sharing the same inferred V gene, J gene, and CDR3 amino acid sequence. Percentage overlap between repertoires was calculated by dividing the number of shared unique clonotypes by the size of the smaller repertoire. Repertoire richness was assessed with RTK rarefaction, the Chao1 estimator, and Recon v2.1 estimates of unobserved clonotypes. Generation probabilities were computed with OLGA for all TCRbeta clonotypes obtained by the gDNA method from four donors. TCRdb stores this immuneACCESS table with in-frame sequences only. Part of the clones is absent; in the studies checked, under half of the shortfall reflects unresolved V genes, and no reason is known for the rest. The V and J calls and clone size come from that table; D and trimming were worked out from the DNA. The sample table shows more than 400,000 clones, and approximately 95% are seen once. Of the sample, about 0.06% falls within the top ten clones.

Study-wide findings and limitations: Pairwise subsampling indicated that sequencing depth was expected to affect the degree of clonotype sharing among donors. Incomplete sequencing was indicated by rarefaction of sorted-subset datasets, despite the large sequencing depth. Naive subsets generally had larger estimated clonotype richness than memory subsets did. Sharing across several donors was observed for around 5% of naive CD4, over 3% of naive CD8, about 2.3% of memory CD4, and around 0.4% of memory CD8 clonotypes. Compared with non-shared clonotypes, clonotypes shared by all four sorted-subset donors had higher generation probabilities. Because the study included a small number of donors, the genetic and exposure-history diversity represented was limited. Only blood was sampled, and tissue TCR repertoires likely differ from those in blood.

This clonotype was obtained from a woman between 25 and 40 years old in good health. Material for sequencing was naive CD4+ T cells sorted from blood. In the paper's terms, the cell subset or site label means: CD45RA+ positively selected. The V gene is TRBV7-3 and the J gene is TRBJ1-1, with no reliable assignment of the D segment. The CDR3 corresponds to CASSLDHLGIDTEAFF. The nucleotide sequence is TGTGCCAGCAGCTTAGATCATCTGGGAATAGACACTGAAGCTTTCTTT.